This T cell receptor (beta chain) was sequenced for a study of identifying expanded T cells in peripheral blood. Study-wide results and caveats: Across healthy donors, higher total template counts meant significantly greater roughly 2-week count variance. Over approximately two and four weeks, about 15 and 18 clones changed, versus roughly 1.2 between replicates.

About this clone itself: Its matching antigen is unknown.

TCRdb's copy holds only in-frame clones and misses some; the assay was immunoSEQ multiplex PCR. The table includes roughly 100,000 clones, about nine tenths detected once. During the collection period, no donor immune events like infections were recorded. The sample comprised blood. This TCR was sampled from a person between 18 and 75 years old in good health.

Written as DNA, the CDR3 is TGCAGCGTTGAAGATTCGGGGGATGGGGTAGCTTTCTTT. Protein product: CSVEDSGDGVAFF. The rearrangement joins TRBV29-1 to TRBJ1-1, with a weak D call TRBD1 (5 bases). Trimming took 0 bases from V and 10 from J, leaving 15 bases between them. Germline assignment: CDR1 SQVTM and CDR2 ANQGSEA. The CDR3 is 13 residues long.